This T cell receptor (beta chain) derives from a study of CD8 T cells in Susac syndrome. When the RNA was reverse transcribed, random hexamers were used with an input of roughly 0.45 to 1 ug. TCRdb re-analysed the immunoSEQ multiplex PCR reads in MiXCR, keeping a single row per CDR3 protein. The table records around 170,000 distinct CDR3 sequences, almost 96% of them present only once. This CDR3 is built from 13 residues. V lost 7 bases, J lost 9 bases, and 14 bases lay in between. CDR1 SGDLS and CDR2 YYNGEE come from the germline V gene. Sequenced input: CD4+ T cells from PBMCs. This chain connects TRBV9 to TRBJ1-6; the D gene is possibly TRBD1 (6 bases). This TCR derives from a human donor with Susac syndrome. As DNA, the CDR3 is TGTGCCAGCCAAACGGACAGCCTTTCACCCCTCCACTTT. Translating gives CASQTDSLSPLHF.